This TCR beta chain came from a study of blood T cell repertoires in COVID-19. Study at large: Sites across the United States, Italy and Spain contributed samples from acute and convalescent COVID-19.

Assay: immunoSEQ multiplex PCR; the TCRdb copy retains only in-frame clones and omits some. This sample has about 180,000 clones, with more than 75% found just once. This clone was seen a few times. This CDR3 is also generated by other DNA sequences in the sample. Germline assignment: CDR1 MNHEY and CDR2 SVGAGI. The CDR3 loop spans 12 amino acids. V lost 7 bases and J lost 4, with 8 bases in between. Sequencing used peripheral blood. The rearrangement uses TRBV6-5 and TRBJ1-5; tentatively, D is TRBD1 (5 bases). This TCR came from a person between 65 and 79 years old with COVID-19, enrolled during active disease. CDR3 residues: CASNRGNQPQHF. CDR3 nucleotide sequence: TGTGCCAGCAATCGGGGGAATCAGCCCCAGCATTTT.